The 6 T cell receptor beta chains below all came from one sample that was sequenced in a study of molecular identifiers for immune sequencing clone quantification. TCRdb itself ran the PCR reads through MiXCR, one entry per CDR3 protein. The sample lists 300,000 to 400,000 distinct CDR3 sequences; roughly a quarter were seen once. Sequenced sample: naive CD8+ T cells from blood, with Jurkat cell RNA spiked in. Subset specified: FACS-sorted CD8+CD4-CCR7+CD45RA+ naive T cells. The receptors were sampled from a human donor in good health. Some libraries in this study had Jurkat cell RNA spiked in.

For this clonotype: A single base separates this from a much larger clone, so it may be a read error. Without the conserved terminal phenylalanine or tryptophan, this CDR3 likely stems from a read error. The V gene is TRBV5-1, the J gene TRBJ1-1; D is uncertain. This CDR3 region has 17 residues. Germline CDR1 is SGHRS and CDR2 is YFSETQ. Trimming removed 0 bases at V and 0 bases at J, with 15 bases between. CDR3: CASSLARNSLMNTEAFL. In nucleotides, the CDR3 is TGCGCCAGCAGCTTGGCCAGGAATTCCCTGATGAACACTGAAGCTTTCCTT.

A word on this clonotype: At one end, the junction sequence differs from germline, possibly due to a read error. This chain links TRBV29-1 with TRBJ2-3; 12 bases are a match to TRBD2. The CDR3 extends over 13 amino acids. Germline V lookup: CDR1 SQVTM, CDR2 ANQGSEA. As DNA, the CDR3 is TGCAGCGGGCTAGCGGGAGGGCCAGATGCGCAGTATTTT. Its protein is CSGLAGGPDAQYF.

This clonotype was seen once. A read error may be the cause here, since a much bigger clone is one base away. The chain uses TRBV29-1 and TRBJ2-3; D might be TRBD2 (5 bases). The CDR3 is 13 amino acids. Trimming took off 7 bases at V and 4 bases at J, with 15 bases between the two ends. The germline gives CDR1 SQVTM, CDR2 ANQGSEA. The CDR3 region has the DNA TGCAGCGCTAAGGACTTGCTATCAGATACGCAGTATTTT. Translating it yields CSAKDLLSDTQYF.

The table lists this clonotype with a few counts. The chain links TRBV5-6 to TRBJ1-2; D may be TRBD1 (5 bases). Germline values: CDR1 SGHDT, CDR2 YYEEEE. The CDR3 spans 15 residues. V was shortened by 4 bases and J by 4 bases, with 17 bases between the two germline ends. As DNA, the CDR3 is TGTGCCAGCAGCCCACTAGGGGAACTCAGCTATGGCTACACCTTC. This gives the protein CASSPLGELSYGYTF. The full variable domain, with the rest looked up from reference TRBV5-6 and TRBJ1-2, is DAGVTQSPTHLIKTRGQQVTLRCSPKSGHDTVSWYQQALGQGPQFIFQYYEEEERQRGNFPDRFSGHQFPNYSSELNVNALLLGDSALYLCASSPLGELSYGYTFGSGTRLTVV.

Note on this clonotype: A much larger clone sits a single nucleotide away, making a read error possible. This chain links TRBV7-8 with TRBJ2-3, with TRBD2 as a possible D gene (5 bases). This CDR3 comprises 16 residues. The germline V gene has CDR1 SGHVS and CDR2 FQNEAQ. V was cut by 0 bases and J by 1 base, with 11 bases left in between. CDR3 coding DNA: TGTGCCAGCAGCTTAGCGTCCGACGGGGGCACAGATACGCAGTATTTT. Its protein is CASSLASDGGTDTQYF.

For this clonotype: One end of the junction varies from germline; a read error may be responsible. The chain joins TRBV6-2 or TRBV6-3 to TRBJ1-5; the match to TRBD1 covers 9 bases. Per the germline V gene, CDR1 is MNHEY and CDR2 is SVGEGT. This CDR3 spans 14 amino acids. CDR3 sequence reads: CASRSTGGNQHQHF. CDR3 DNA: TGTGCCAGCAGGTCGACAGGGGGTAATCAGCACCAGCATTTT.